This T cell receptor (beta chain) stems from a study of OX40 agonist ivuxolimab in advanced cancers. Using immunoSEQ multiplex PCR, the repertoire was profiled, and TCRdb retains in-frame clones only, with some absent. This table holds approximately 23,000 clones, 75% to 90% found once. The CDR3 is made up of 16 amino acids. J lost 4 bases, V lost 4 bases, and 7 bases had no gene match. The germline V gene encodes CDR1 SGHKS and CDR2 YYEKEE (reference sequence). In its sample, this clone was seen a few times. The antigen is undetermined. Regarding the study as a whole: Fewer expanded clones were found on average in CD4+ than in CD8+ T cells. CD4+ and CD8+ T cells in blood underwent clonal expansion by week 6 at 0.1 to 3.0 mg/kg.

The receptor's source is an adult with an advanced solid tumor such as melanoma, head and neck, liver or kidney cancer. The sequencing here drew on CD4+ or CD8+ T cells sorted from blood, taken in a trial of the OX40 agonist ivuxolimab. The genes are TRBV5-5 and TRBJ2-3; TRBD1 matches at 12 bases. This CDR3 reads CASSRGTGGMSDTQYF. The CDR3, as DNA: TGTGCCAGCAGCAGGGGGACAGGGGGCATGTCAGATACGCAGTATTTT.